These T cell receptor beta chains were read from a single sample in a study of blood T cells in healthy people across ages. TCRdb re-called the 5' RACE reads through MiXCR, storing one row per CDR3 protein. Here the sample spans hundreds of thousands of distinct CDR3 sequences, roughly half being singletons. The sequenced sample was blood. These receptors all come from an elderly woman in good health. Both conserved end residues are part of each CDR3. D genes are given only for firm matches. Size is stated for part of the rows, as once, few or many counts, or as a class when the clone is expanded.

CDR3aa,CDR3nt,abundance,v_gene,j_gene,d_gene
CASSRDERPAFF,TGTGCCAGCAGTAGGGACGAAAGGCCAGCTTTCTTT,many,TRBV6-6,TRBJ1-1,.
CASSTRGVPYNEQFF,TGTGCCAGCAGTACCCGAGGTGTGCCCTACAATGAGCAGTTCTTC,many,TRBV27,TRBJ2-1,.
CASSPRRAGVLANEKLFF,TGTGCCAGCAGTCCACGGCGGGCAGGGGTATTAGCTAATGAAAAACTGTTTTTT,many,TRBV6-1,TRBJ1-4,.
CASRPQGISNQPQHF,TGTGCCAGCAGACCCCAGGGGATAAGCAATCAGCCCCAGCATTTT,many,TRBV12-3/TRBV12-4,TRBJ1-5,.
CASSKGQGGYEQYF,TGTGCCAGCAGTAAGGGGCAGGGGGGTTACGAGCAGTACTTC,many,TRBV7-9,TRBJ2-7,.
CSARHSVREKLFF,TGCAGTGCTCGCCACAGCGTTCGTGAAAAACTGTTTTTT,.,TRBV20-1,TRBJ1-4,.
CASSSLRGNNEQFF,TGTGCCAGCAGCTCCCTCCGGGGCAACAATGAGCAGTTCTTC,.,TRBV12-3/TRBV12-4,TRBJ2-1,.
CSAGGHSNQPQHF,TGCAGTGCGGGGGGACATAGCAATCAGCCCCAGCATTTT,many,TRBV20-1,TRBJ1-5,.
CASSQHTGLARSDTQYF,TGTGCCAGCAGCCAACACACGGGACTAGCGCGCTCAGATACGCAGTATTTT,.,TRBV3-1,TRBJ2-3,TRBD2
CASSHDIATNEKLFF,TGTGCCAGCAGCCACGACATTGCAACTAATGAAAAACTGTTTTTT,.,TRBV28,TRBJ1-4,.
CASTRDGKETQYF,TGTGCCAGCACCCGGGACGGCAAAGAGACCCAGTACTTC,many,TRBV11-1,TRBJ2-5,.
CASSLLTGGKNIQYF,TGTGCCAGCAGCTTACTTACAGGGGGCAAAAACATTCAGTACTTC,.,TRBV7-8,TRBJ2-4,TRBD1
CASSYAGGLMETQYF,TGTGCCAGCAGTTACGCCGGGGGCCTGATGGAGACCCAGTACTTC,.,TRBV6-2/TRBV6-3,TRBJ2-5,.
CASSLPRAGDGTGELFF,TGTGCCAGCAGCCTACCCAGGGCAGGGGATGGCACCGGGGAGCTGTTTTTT,.,TRBV3-1,TRBJ2-2,.
CSARVRTGNPYEQYF,TGCAGTGCTAGAGTCCGGACAGGCAATCCCTACGAGCAGTACTTC,.,TRBV20-1,TRBJ2-7,TRBD1
CASSVRGSPYTEAFF,TGTGCCAGCAGCGTTCGCGGGTCTCCTTACACTGAAGCTTTCTTT,few,TRBV4-2,TRBJ1-1,.
CASSLQGSQETQYF,TGTGCCAGCAGCTTACAGGGATCACAAGAGACCCAGTACTTC,few,TRBV5-1,TRBJ2-5,.
CASSQGTSGRSTQYF,TGTGCCAGCAGCCAAGGGACTAGCGGGAGGAGTACGCAGTATTTT,.,TRBV3-1,TRBJ2-3,TRBD2
CASSPPGRGRPYF,TGTGCCAGCTCACCCCCGGGCAGGGGGAGACCGTACTTC,few,TRBV18,TRBJ2-7,TRBD1
CASSLGDRPDPYEQYF,TGCGCCAGCAGCTTGGGGGACCGCCCTGACCCCTACGAGCAGTACTTC,many,TRBV5-1,TRBJ2-7,.
CSPTPASGAENTEAFF,TGCAGTCCTACCCCGGCGTCGGGGGCGGAGAACACTGAAGCTTTCTTT,few,TRBV20-1,TRBJ1-1,.
CASSGPSGGATGELFF,TGTGCCAGCAGTGGGCCTAGCGGGGGGGCCACCGGGGAGCTGTTTTTT,.,TRBV2,TRBJ2-2,TRBD2
CASSLRLAGGRETQYF,TGTGCCAGCAGTTTACGCCTAGCGGGGGGGCGGGAGACGCAGTATTTT,.,TRBV27,TRBJ2-3,TRBD2
CASSQAGGHYEQYF,TGTGCCAGCAGCCAAGCGGGGGGACACTACGAGCAGTACTTC,.,TRBV3-1,TRBJ2-7,.
CSVNWYGTEAFF,TGCAGCGTTAATTGGTACGGCACTGAAGCTTTCTTT,.,TRBV29-1,TRBJ1-1,.
CSARPPRDSHKAFF,TGCAGTGCTAGACCCCCCCGCGACAGTCACAAAGCTTTCTTT,few,TRBV20-1,TRBJ1-1,.
CASSLGGSYNSPLHF,TGTGCCAGCAGCCTGGGCGGCTCCTATAATTCACCCCTCCACTTT,many,TRBV9,TRBJ1-6,.
CASSFTTDCGYTF,TGTGCCAGCAGTTTTACCACGGACTGTGGCTACACCTTC,.,TRBV12-3/TRBV12-4,TRBJ1-2,.
CASEPRTNTGELFF,TGTGCCAGCGAGCCAAGGACGAACACCGGGGAGCTGTTTTTT,few,TRBV12-3/TRBV12-4,TRBJ2-2,.
CASSLTISQETQYF,TGCGCCAGCAGCTTGACAATATCCCAAGAGACCCAGTACTTC,many,TRBV5-1,TRBJ2-5,.
CASSYSRRGGGIQYF,TGTGCCAGCAGTTACTCTCGTCGTGGGGGCGGCATTCAGTACTTC,.,TRBV6-6,TRBJ2-4,.
CASSFFPGTSPYEQYF,TGTGCCAGCAGCTTTTTTCCCGGGACTAGTCCCTACGAGCAGTACTTC,many,TRBV7-2,TRBJ2-7,TRBD2
CASSQVTANTEAFF,TGTGCCAGCAGCCAGGTGACGGCGAACACTGAAGCTTTCTTT,few,TRBV2,TRBJ1-1,.
CASSLSWDGYEQYF,TGTGCCAGCAGCTTATCATGGGACGGCTACGAGCAGTACTTC,.,TRBV7-2,TRBJ2-7,.
CASSQDDREADTQYF,TGCGCCAGCAGCCAAGATGACAGGGAGGCCGATACGCAGTATTTT,few,TRBV4-1,TRBJ2-3,.
CASSLSLARLDEQYF,TGTGCCAGCAGCTTGAGTCTAGCGAGGTTGGACGAGCAGTACTTC,many,TRBV5-5,TRBJ2-7,.
CASSLASFGSNEQFF,TGTGCCAGCAGTTTAGCCTCCTTTGGAAGCAATGAGCAGTTCTTC,.,TRBV12-3/TRBV12-4,TRBJ2-1,.
CASNHQGENEQFF,TGTGCCAGCAACCACCAGGGAGAGAATGAGCAGTTCTTC,few,TRBV3-1,TRBJ2-1,.
CASSKRRGGHFPHYGYTF,TGTGCCAGCAGCAAAAGACGGGGGGGGCATTTTCCCCACTATGGCTACACCTTC,many,TRBV21-1,TRBJ1-2,.
CASSSTWAGGSDIQYF,TGTGCCAGCAGTTCCACCTGGGCGGGGGGGTCGGACATTCAGTACTTC,few,TRBV12-3/TRBV12-4,TRBJ2-4,TRBD2
CSARDYRGVYTDTQYF,TGCAGTGCTAGAGATTACAGGGGCGTCTACACAGATACGCAGTATTTT,.,TRBV20-1,TRBJ2-3,TRBD1
CSVVSGAETQYF,TGCAGCGTTGTGTCAGGGGCTGAGACCCAGTACTTC,.,TRBV29-1,TRBJ2-5,.
CASSLLSGRAGYNEQFF,TGTGCCAGCAGCCTGTTAAGCGGGAGGGCCGGATACAATGAGCAGTTCTTC,.,TRBV3-1,TRBJ2-1,TRBD2
CASSLADYNEQFF,TGTGCCAGCAGCCTAGCGGATTACAATGAGCAGTTCTTC,.,TRBV11-3,TRBJ2-1,TRBD2
CASGLVRGSGTQNEQFF,TGTGCTAGTGGTTTGGTACGGGGAAGCGGGACACAAAATGAGCAGTTCTTC,.,TRBV12-5,TRBJ2-1,.
CASRRPRDSRRDEQFF,TGTGCCAGCAGGCGTCCCCGGGACTCGAGAAGGGATGAGCAGTTCTTC,many,TRBV7-9,TRBJ2-1,.
CAGSPGTDTQYF,TGTGCCGGCTCACCGGGCACAGATACGCAGTATTTT,.,TRBV18,TRBJ2-3,.
CSASRAGYNEQFF,TGCAGTGCTAGCAGAGCGGGCTACAATGAGCAGTTCTTC,many,TRBV20-1,TRBJ2-1,.
CASMGQSYNEQYF,TGTGCCAGTATGGGACAGTCCTACAATGAGCAGTACTTC,once,TRBV19,TRBJ2-7,TRBD1
CSASRASGTGEQYF,TGCAGTGCTTCGCGGGCTAGCGGGACCGGGGAGCAGTACTTC,.,TRBV20-1,TRBJ2-7,TRBD2
CAGSVGWGDNEQFF,TGTGCCGGCAGCGTAGGATGGGGAGACAATGAGCAGTTCTTC,few,TRBV9,TRBJ2-1,.
CAIMSRVNTGELFF,TGTGCCATCATGTCGCGGGTGAACACCGGGGAGCTGTTTTTT,once,TRBV7-2,TRBJ2-2,.
CASSPQGTPQETQYF,TGTGCCAGCTCGCCCCAAGGAACTCCTCAAGAGACCCAGTACTTC,once,TRBV18,TRBJ2-5,.
CASVQGAVNTEAFF,TGCGCCAGCGTACAGGGTGCCGTGAACACTGAAGCTTTCTTT,.,TRBV5-1,TRBJ1-1,.
CASGGPVNNEQFF,TGTGCCAGCGGGGGGCCGGTAAACAATGAGCAGTTCTTC,many,TRBV28,TRBJ2-1,.
CASGLEDRGRSGTEAFF,TGTGCTAGTGGTTTGGAGGACAGGGGGCGTTCTGGGACTGAAGCTTTCTTT,.,TRBV12-5,TRBJ1-1,TRBD1
CASSQEVYGLHTGELFF,TGCGCCAGCAGCCAAGAAGTATACGGGTTACACACCGGGGAGCTGTTTTTT,.,TRBV4-3,TRBJ2-2,.
CASNVADEQFF,TGTGCCAGCAACGTAGCGGATGAGCAGTTCTTC,many,TRBV9,TRBJ2-1,.
CASSFGIQNTEAFF,TGCGCCAGCAGCTTTGGCATACAGAACACTGAAGCTTTCTTT,.,TRBV5-1,TRBJ1-1,.